Given below is one T cell receptor beta chain in context. The data derive from a study of blood T cell repertoires in COVID-19. Overall study: From T cells, B-cell-depleted T cells, or PBMCs came the material, which was cDNA or gDNA.

Original processing methods: Estimation of nucleated cell counts was performed using reference gene primer amplification. Using immunoSEQ multiplex PCR, the repertoire was profiled, and TCRdb retains in-frame clones only, with some absent. Clone size and V and J calls were adopted from that table, with D and trimming inferred from the DNA. The table has fewer than 350,000 clones, roughly 90% seen once. Trimming pared 6 bases from V and 5 bases from J, leaving 13 bases between. The CDR3 has 13 residues. The germline gives CDR1 MNHEY, CDR2 SMNVEV (reference sequence). The sequenced material came from peripheral blood. This clonotype was sampled from a man aged 25 to 45 with COVID-19, enrolled during active disease. The genes are TRBV27 and TRBJ2-5; D might be TRBD1 (6 bases). The CDR3 loop is CASRQGNDETQYF. CDR3 DNA sequence: TGTGCCAGCAGACAGGGAAATGACGAGACCCAGTACTTC.